Presented here are 5 T cell receptor beta chains from one specimen sequenced in a study of cytomegalovirus exposure and HLA in healthy donors. It was with 60 Vbeta and 13 Jbeta primers that the PCR ran. TCRdb keeps only in-frame clones here, not all; method: immunoSEQ multiplex PCR. This sample lists some 30,000 clones; its ten largest clones have less than 6%. The specimen sequenced was PBMCs. The receptors here all came from a female donor in good health and CMV-seronegative.

V gene TRBV7-8 combines with J gene TRBJ1-3; D possibly corresponds to TRBD1 (6 bases). V shed 4 bases and J shed 4 bases, with 17 bases lying between them. Germline assignment: CDR1 SGHVS and CDR2 FQNEAQ. The CDR3 is 16 residues long. CDR3 region: CASSSRRDTRGNTIYF. In DNA, the CDR3 is TGTGCCAGCAGCTCGCGTCGGGACACTAGGGGAAACACCATATATTTT. Full variable domain (missing parts from reference TRBV7-8 and TRBJ1-3): GAGVSQSPRYKVAKRGQDVALRCDPISGHVSLFWYQQALGQGPEFLTYFQNEAQLDKSGLPSDRFFAERPEGSVSTLKIQRTQQEDSAVYLCASSSRRDTRGNTIYFGEGSWLTVV.

The V call is TRBV7-6, the J call TRBJ1-1, with TRBD1 as a possible D gene (5 bases). Germline V gene data show CDR1 as SGHVS and CDR2 as FNYEAQ. The CDR3 consists of 14 residues. Deletions cut 5 bases from V and 1 base from J, with 11 bases between. The CDR3: CASSPQGKNTEAFF. The CDR3 DNA follows: TGTGCCAGCAGCCCGCAGGGCAAGAACACTGAAGCTTTCTTT.

CDR3 region: CASSQERTSPEQYF. The CDR3 region has the DNA TGCGCCAGCAGCCAAGAGAGGACTAGCCCCGAGCAGTACTTC. The V and J genes are TRBV4-1 and TRBJ2-7, with 8 bases identical to TRBD2. The CDR3 contains 14 residues. After removal of 0 bases from V and 6 bases from J, the junction contained 4 bases not matched to a gene. Germline loops: CDR1 MGHRA, CDR2 YSYEKL.

V is TRBV30 and J is TRBJ1-1; TRBD1 might be the D (5 bases). CDR3 length: 12 residues. From germline, CDR1 is GTSNPN and CDR2 SVGIG (reference sequence). Trimming took 5 bases from V and 0 from J, leaving 7 bases between them. CDR3 nucleotide sequence: TGTGCCTGGCGGGGGATGAACACTGAAGCTTTCTTT. It codes for CAWRGMNTEAFF.

The chain has TRBV10-3 and TRBJ2-7; 8 nucleotides agree with TRBD2. This CDR3 comprises 15 residues. CDR1 is ENHRY, CDR2 SYGVKD, per germline. J was trimmed by 5 bases and V by 3 bases; bases with no gene match: 9. CDR3 DNA: TGTGCCATCAGTGATTCGGGACTAGAGCCCCACGAGCAGTACTTC. This codes for CAISDSGLEPHEQYF.